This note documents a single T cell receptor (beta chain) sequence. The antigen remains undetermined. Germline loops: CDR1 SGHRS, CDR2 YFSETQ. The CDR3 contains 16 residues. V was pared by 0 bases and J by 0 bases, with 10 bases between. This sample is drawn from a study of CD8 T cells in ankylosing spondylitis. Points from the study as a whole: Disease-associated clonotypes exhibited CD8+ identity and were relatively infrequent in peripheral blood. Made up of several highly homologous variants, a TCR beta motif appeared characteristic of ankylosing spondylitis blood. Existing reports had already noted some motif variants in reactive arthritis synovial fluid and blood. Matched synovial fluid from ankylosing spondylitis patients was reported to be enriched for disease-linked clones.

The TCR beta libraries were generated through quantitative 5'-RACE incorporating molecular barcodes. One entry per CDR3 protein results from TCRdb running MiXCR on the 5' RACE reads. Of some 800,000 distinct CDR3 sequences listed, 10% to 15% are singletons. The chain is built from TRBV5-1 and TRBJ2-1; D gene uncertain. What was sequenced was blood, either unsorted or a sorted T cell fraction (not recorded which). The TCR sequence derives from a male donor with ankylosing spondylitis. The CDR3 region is CASSLVGQSSYNEQFF. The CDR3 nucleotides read TGCGCCAGCAGCTTGGTCGGGCAGAGCTCCTACAATGAGCAGTTCTTC. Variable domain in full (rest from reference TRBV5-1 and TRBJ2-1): KAGVTQTPRYLIKTRGQQVTLSCSPISGHRSVSWYQQTPGQGLQFLFEYFSETQRNKGNFPGRFSGRQFSNSRSEMNVSTLELGDSALYLCASSLVGQSSYNEQFFGPGTRLTVL.